This is a list of T cell receptor beta chains from one sample in a study of blood T cell repertoires in COVID-19. Measured with immunoSEQ multiplex PCR; TCRdb has only the in-frame clones, and not every one. The table lists roughly 14,000 clones, 90% of them singletons. The sample taken for sequencing was peripheral blood. These receptors were obtained from a human donor in a cohort sampled during active COVID-19. CDR3s include the opening cysteine and the closing phenylalanine or tryptophan. Each record gives: J gene, D gene, clone size, V gene, CDR3 DNA, CDR3 protein. D genes are given only for firm matches. Where a row states a size, it is once, few, many or the class of an expanded clone; other rows omit it.

>TRBJ1-5|NA|NA|TRBV28
TGTGCCAGCTGGCGGGGGACGGGCAATCAGCCCCAGCATTTT
CASWRGTGNQPQHF
>TRBJ1-4|NA|NA|TRBV6-6
TGTGCCAGCAGTTACGGAGATGCAACTAATGAAAAACTGTTTTTT
CASSYGDATNEKLFF
>TRBJ2-7|TRBD2|NA|TRBV7-2
TGTGCCAGCAGCTTAGCCGGGACTAGCACTTCCTACGAGCAGTACTTC
CASSLAGTSTSYEQYF
>TRBJ2-5|TRBD2|NA|TRBV4-1
TGCGCCAGCAGCCAAGGTGGAGGAGGCGGGGGGGTTGTAGAGACCCAGTACTTC
CASSQGGGGGGVVETQYF
>TRBJ2-1|TRBD2|medium-sized|TRBV5-1
TGCGCCAGCAGCTTGGCGGGAGGCTTCTCCTACAATGAGCAGTTCTTC
CASSLAGGFSYNEQFF
>TRBJ1-6|TRBD1|NA|TRBV6-2/TRBV6-3
TGTGCCAGCAGCCCTCTACCCAAGACAGGGGATTCACCCCTCCACTTT
CASSPLPKTGDSPLHF
>TRBJ2-1|TRBD2|NA|TRBV3-1/TRBV3-2
TGTGCCAGCAGCCAAGGGACTAGCGTAAGTGAGCAGTTCTTC
CASSQGTSVSEQFF
>TRBJ2-3|TRBD2|NA|TRBV7-9
TGTGCCAGCAGTCGAACGAGCGGGGGGGTAGGAGATACGCAGTATTTT
CASSRTSGGVGDTQYF
>TRBJ1-2|TRBD1|NA|TRBV3-1/TRBV3-2
TGTGCCAGCAGCCAAGTCTCAGGGGGCTTAATGGAAGGCTACACCTTC
CASSQVSGGLMEGYTF
>TRBJ2-3|NA|NA|TRBV30
TGTGCCTGGAGTGTAAATTTCGGGGATACGCAGTATTTT
CAWSVNFGDTQYF
>TRBJ2-7|NA|NA|TRBV29-1
TGCAGCGTTAGAGGGGGACAACTTTCCTACGAGCAGTACTTC
CSVRGGQLSYEQYF
>TRBJ2-2|NA|NA|TRBV7-6
TGTGCCAGCAGCCCAGGGACCGGGGAGCTGTTTTTT
CASSPGTGELFF
>TRBJ2-2|NA|once|TRBV11-2
TGTGCCAGCAGCAAGAGCGGGCTGAACACCGGGGAGCTGTTTTTT
CASSKSGLNTGELFF
>TRBJ1-2|TRBD1|NA|TRBV4-3
TGCGCCAGCAGCCAAGGTGCTGTGACAGGGATCGGCTACACCTTC
CASSQGAVTGIGYTF
>TRBJ2-5|NA|NA|TRBV4-2
TGTGCCAGCAGACTCGGAGTCCCGGGGGTTCAAGAGACCCAGTACTTC
CASRLGVPGVQETQYF
>TRBJ2-2|NA|NA|TRBV7-2
TGTGCCAGCAGCTTAGGGGGGGGCGGCACCGGGGAGCTGTTTTTT
CASSLGGGGTGELFF
>TRBJ2-2|TRBD2|once|TRBV13
TGTGCCAGCAGCGAGAGGGACTATAACACCGGGGAGCTGTTTTTT
CASSERDYNTGELFF
>TRBJ2-1|TRBD1|NA|TRBV10-3
TGTGCCATCAGTGAGGGCGGCAGGGGGCCAAATGAGCAGTTCTTC
CAISEGGRGPNEQFF
>TRBJ1-6|NA|NA|TRBV28
TGTGCCAGCAGGAGTCGGGCCTATAATTCACCCCTCCACTTT
CASRSRAYNSPLHF
>TRBJ2-5|TRBD2|NA|TRBV2
TGTGCCAGCAGTGAAAAGCGGGGGGGCCTAGAGACCCAGTACTTC
CASSEKRGGLETQYF
>TRBJ1-5|NA|NA|TRBV29-1
TGCAGCGAGATACGGACAGATAGCAATCAGCCCCAGCATTTT
CSEIRTDSNQPQHF
>TRBJ1-5|NA|NA|TRBV19
TGTGCCAGTAGCACAGGGTATGGGCAGCCCCAGCATTTT
CASSTGYGQPQHF
>TRBJ1-4|TRBD1|few|TRBV7-9
TGTGCCAGCAGCTTGGTACAGGGGAATGAAAAACTGTTTTTT
CASSLVQGNEKLFF
>TRBJ2-1|NA|once|TRBV27
TGTGCCAGCAGTTTATCCCAGGGTTCCCGTCGCAATGAGCAGTTCTTC
CASSLSQGSRRNEQFF
>TRBJ2-7|NA|once|TRBV3-1/TRBV3-2
TGTGCCAGCAGTTACAGGGTTGGGGAGCAGTACTTC
CASSYRVGEQYF
>TRBJ1-2|NA|NA|TRBV6-1
TGTGCCAGCAGTGAAGGGGGGCCCCTCTATGGCTACACCTTC
CASSEGGPLYGYTF
>TRBJ1-4|TRBD1|NA|TRBV24-1
TGTGCCACCAGTGATGTGGGACAGGGAGGTGAAAAACTGTTTTTT
CATSDVGQGGEKLFF
>TRBJ1-2|NA|NA|TRBV29-1
TGCAGCGTTGAAGATCGGGGAGGAGGGAAAGACTATGGCTACACCTTC
CSVEDRGGGKDYGYTF
>TRBJ1-2|NA|NA|TRBV28
TGTGCCAGCTCGGACTGGAATGGCTACACCTTC
CASSDWNGYTF
>TRBJ2-7|TRBD1|NA|TRBV4-3
TGCGCCAGCAGCCAAAACAGGGGGTACGAGCAGTACTTC
CASSQNRGYEQYF
>TRBJ2-7|NA|once|TRBV7-9
TGTGCCAGCAGCTTAGTTGGCGGGGCCCCCCTCTACGAGCAGTACTTC
CASSLVGGAPLYEQYF
>TRBJ2-1|TRBD1|NA|TRBV6-5
TGTGCCAGCACCCTGGGACAGGTGTCCTACAATGAGCAGTTCTTC
CASTLGQVSYNEQFF
>TRBJ1-2|NA|NA|TRBV5-1
TGCGCCAGCAAACCGCTGGGGGGAGGGGGCTATGGCTACACCTTC
CASKPLGGGGYGYTF
>TRBJ2-3|NA|NA|TRBV11-2
TGTGCCAGCAGCTTAGGCTCTAGCGCGCAGTATTTT
CASSLGSSAQYF
>TRBJ1-5|TRBD1|NA|TRBV5-8
TGTGCCAGCAGCACCGGACAGGGGGCGATGGGCAATCAGCCCCAGCATTTT
CASSTGQGAMGNQPQHF
>TRBJ1-2|NA|NA|TRBV2
TGTGCCAGCAGTGGCAGACACTCGGTCTATGGCTACACCTTC
CASSGRHSVYGYTF
>TRBJ2-5|TRBD2|NA|TRBV25-1
TGTGCCGCAGGGAGCGGGGGGCACCAAGAGACCCAGTACTTC
CAAGSGGHQETQYF
>TRBJ2-5|NA|NA|TRBV6-2/TRBV6-3
TGTGCCAGCAGTCCACGGACTCGAGAGACCCAGTACTTC
CASSPRTRETQYF
>TRBJ2-1|TRBD2|NA|TRBV6-5
TGTGCCAGCATAGAGCGGGGCAATGAGCAGTTCTTC
CASIERGNEQFF
>TRBJ2-6|NA|NA|TRBV7-2
TGTGCCAGCAGCCACATTACCTCTGGGGCCAACGTCCTGACTTTC
CASSHITSGANVLTF
>TRBJ2-1|TRBD2|few|TRBV4-2
TGTGCCAGCAGCCAAGGGACTAGCGGGGGGCAAAATGAGCAGTTCTTC
CASSQGTSGGQNEQFF
>TRBJ2-5|TRBD2|NA|TRBV30
TGTGCCTGGAGTGGGGGGACTAGCGGGACCCAAGAGACCCAGTACTTC
CAWSGGTSGTQETQYF
>TRBJ2-1|TRBD1|NA|TRBV28
TGTGCCAGCACCGTGTGGGACAGCGGCCACAATGAGCAGTTCTTC
CASTVWDSGHNEQFF
>TRBJ2-2|NA|once|TRBV28
TGTGCCAGCAGTTTAACGGCGAACACCGGGGAGCTGTTTTTT
CASSLTANTGELFF
>TRBJ1-4|TRBD1|NA|TRBV18
TGTGCCAGCTCATCAACCGGACAGGCAACTAATGAAAAACTGTTTTTT
CASSSTGQATNEKLFF
>TRBJ1-5|TRBD1|NA|TRBV6-5
TGTGCCAGCAGTTCCATCAGGGGGAGCAATCAGCCCCAGCATTTT
CASSSIRGSNQPQHF
>TRBJ2-1|NA|NA|TRBV19
TGTGCCAGTAGTCTCCAGGGTGGGGAGCAGTTCTTC
CASSLQGGEQFF
>TRBJ2-7|NA|NA|TRBV5-6
TGTGCCAGCACCCCGGTAGGGGCCAATGAAGAGCAGTACTTC
CASTPVGANEEQYF
>TRBJ1-4|NA|once|TRBV2
TGTGCCAGCAGTGTATTTAATGTTGACACCGGGAGTTCCACAACTAATGAAAAACTGTTTTTT
CASSVFNVDTGSSTTNEKLFF
>TRBJ2-2|TRBD1|NA|TRBV30
TGTGCCTGGAGGGGACAGTCCACCGGGGAGCTGTTTTTT
CAWRGQSTGELFF
>TRBJ2-5|TRBD1|once|TRBV4-2
TGTGCCAGCAGCCCCTCCCCGGGACAGGGGGATGAGACCCAGTACTTC
CASSPSPGQGDETQYF
>TRBJ2-3|NA|NA|TRBV30
TGTGCCTGGAACACAGGCGTCACAGATACGCAGTATTTT
CAWNTGVTDTQYF